The 32 T cell receptor beta chains below were found in one sample sequenced in a study of control samples from healthy donors and cancer patients. Generated by immunoSEQ multiplex PCR, the TCRdb table keeps only in-frame clones and is missing some. The sample yields under 70,000 clones, 75% to 95% seen once. Input material: PBMCs. The source is a woman aged 45-65 years with colorectal cancer.

The CDR3 spells CASSIPGGSSYNEQFF. As DNA, the CDR3 is TGTGCCAGTAGTATTCCCGGAGGGAGCTCCTACAATGAGCAGTTCTTC. The chain uses TRBV19 and TRBJ2-1; D is perhaps TRBD2 (6 bases). This CDR3 spans 16 amino acids. V gave up 3 bases and J gave up 0 bases, with 12 bases separating them. Germline values: CDR1 LNHDA, CDR2 SQIVND (reference sequence).

V gene TRBV24-1 combines with J gene TRBJ1-5, with D hard to call. V shed 2 bases and J shed 0 bases, with 7 bases lying between them. The CDR3 consists of 15 residues. CDR1 KGHDR and CDR2 SFDVKD come from the germline V gene. The DNA of the CDR3 is TGTGCCACCAGTGATTCCCTAACTAGCAATCAGCCCCAGCATTTT. Translating it yields CATSDSLTSNQPQHF.

This sequence joins TRBV19 and TRBJ2-4; D is possibly TRBD2 (5 bases). The CDR3 consists of 17 residues. CDR1 and CDR2 (germline): LNHDA, SQIVND (reference sequence). Trimming took 0 bases from V and 0 from J, leaving 12 bases between them. CDR3 sequence reads: CASSIDRRREAKNIQYF. CDR3 in DNA: TGTGCCAGTAGTATAGATCGGAGACGGGAAGCCAAAAACATTCAGTACTTC.

As concerns this clone: Other DNA sequences from this sample encode an identical CDR3 as well. The genes are TRBV5-1 and TRBJ2-1, with 7 bases aligning to TRBD2. This CDR3 is built from 15 residues. Germline-derived CDR1 and CDR2 are SGHRS and YFSETQ. Trimming cost V 0 bases and J 4 bases; bases outside gene matches: 4. The CDR3 coding sequence is TGCGCCAGCAGCTTGGATGCTAGCGGATACAATGAGCAGTTCTTC. Translating it yields CASSLDASGYNEQFF.

V and J are TRBV7-8 and TRBJ2-2; the D gene is possibly TRBD1 (5 bases). Germline CDR1 is SGHVS and CDR2 is FQNEAQ. The V and J ends lost 1 base and 1 base respectively, with 10 bases between them. The CDR3 loop spans 16 amino acids. The CDR3 DNA follows: TGTGCCAGCAGCTTAGGACAGAGACTGAACACCGGGGAGCTGTTTTTT. Its translation is CASSLGQRLNTGELFF.

This sequence joins TRBV3-1 (or the pseudogene TRBV3-2) and TRBJ1-4; no firm D call. This CDR3 is 14 amino acids long. V shed 0 bases and J shed 14 bases, with 16 bases lying between them. Germline V gives CDR1 LGHDT, CDR2 YNNKEL (reference sequence). Written as DNA, the CDR3 is TGTGCCAGCAGCCAAGACTCCGTAATGAAAAGGCTGTTTTTT. Amino acid sequence: CASSQDSVMKRLFF.

V is TRBV11-2 and J is TRBJ2-6; no firm D call. Trimming took 4 bases from V and 4 from J, leaving 14 bases between them. CDR3 length equals 16 residues. From germline, CDR1 is SGHAT and CDR2 FQNNGV. CDR3 DNA: TGTGCCAGCAGCTACGACCCCGGGTCCGGGGCCAACGTCCTGACTTTC. As protein: CASSYDPGSGANVLTF.

The rearrangement links TRBV7-6 to TRBJ2-1, with no clear D. There are 14 residues in the CDR3. Trimming removed 1 base at V and 4 bases at J, with 8 bases between. Germline V gene lookup returns CDR1 SGHVS and CDR2 FNYEAQ. CDR3 sequence: CASSLGLEYNEQFF. CDR3 nucleotides: TGTGCCAGCAGCTTAGGGCTGGAATACAATGAGCAGTTCTTC.

The V and J genes are TRBV6-5 and TRBJ1-2; 9 nucleotides align to TRBD1. Trimming took 6 bases from V and 5 from J; bases not matched to a gene: 4. This CDR3 is built from 13 residues. In germline, CDR1 is MNHEY, CDR2 SVGAGI. This chain's CDR3 is CASSPGTGYGYTF. The CDR3 nucleotides read TGTGCCAGCAGCCCCGGGACAGGGTATGGCTACACCTTC.

The gene calls are TRBV11-3 and TRBJ2-2; D ambiguous. Germline V gives CDR1 SGHNT, CDR2 YENEEA. V lost 1 base and J 6 bases, leaving 9 bases between the germline ends. This CDR3 region has 14 residues. CDR3 DNA sequence: TGTGCCAGCAGCTTAGGGCCGAATTCCGGGGAGCTGTTTTTT. Translated, it gives CASSLGPNSGELFF.

In its sample, this clone was seen once. V is TRBV11-2 and J is TRBJ1-1; D call uncertain. This CDR3 is 12 amino acids long. Germline V gene lookup returns CDR1 SGHAT and CDR2 FQNNGV. With 1 base removed from V and 10 bases from J, the gap between germline ends came to 10 bases. CDR3 region: CASSLGSLRAFF. The CDR3 nucleotides read TGTGCCAGCAGCTTAGGTAGTCTTAGAGCTTTCTTT.

On this clone: A junction boundary mismatches the germline segment, possibly from a read error. The chain couples TRBV18 to TRBJ2-5, with D uncertain. The CDR3 consists of 11 residues. Germline loops: CDR1 KGHSH, CDR2 LQKENI. The CDR3 DNA follows: TGTGCCAGCTCCCCACAAGAGACCCAGTACTTC. Encoded protein: CASSPQETQYF.

A few counts support this clone. An end of the junction does not agree with germline; a read error may underlie this. The V call is TRBV19, the J call TRBJ1-5; tentative D call: TRBD1 (5 bases). Germline assignment: CDR1 LNHDA and CDR2 SQIVND (reference sequence). This CDR3 is built from 15 residues. The CDR3 sequence is CASSIDRGSTQPQHF. Here the CDR3 DNA reads TGTGCCAGTAGTATAGATCGGGGGAGCACTCAGCCCCAGCATTTT.

In DNA form, the CDR3 reads TGCGCCAGCAGCTTGGGACAGCAAATGGATGGCTACACCTTC. Its protein is CASSLGQQMDGYTF. The chain carries TRBV5-1 and TRBJ1-2, with D tentatively TRBD1 (5 bases). Deletions cut 0 bases from V and 6 bases from J, with 12 bases between. The germline CDR1 and CDR2 sequences are SGHRS and YFSETQ. The CDR3 totals 14 residues.

The chain carries TRBV2 and TRBJ1-1, with TRBD1 matching over 7 bases. Germline V gives CDR1 SNHLY, CDR2 FYNNEI. J lost 4 bases, V lost 6 bases, and 14 bases had no gene match. This CDR3 region has 16 residues. CDR3 coding DNA: TGTGCCAGCAGACGTAATACACAGGGGTATGGCACTGAAGCTTTCTTT. Translation: CASRRNTQGYGTEAFF.

The V and J genes are TRBV5-1 and TRBJ2-5, with 7 bases identical to TRBD2. CDR1 SGHRS and CDR2 YFSETQ come from the germline V gene. V lost 3 bases, J lost 2 bases, and 4 bases stayed unmatched. This CDR3 region has 14 residues. Written as DNA, the CDR3 is TGCGCCAGCAGCTCCGGGACTACTCAAGAGACCCAGTACTTC. Residues: CASSSGTTQETQYF.

The chain carries TRBV14 and TRBJ2-4; no clear D gene. Germline CDR1 reads SGHDN; CDR2 reads FVKESK. This CDR3 region has 16 residues. Deletions cut 0 bases from V and 0 bases from J, with 9 bases between. The CDR3 sequence is CASSQDTRIAKNIQYF. CDR3 sequence (DNA): TGTGCCAGCAGCCAAGATACCCGTATAGCCAAAAACATTCAGTACTTC.

The V gene is TRBV19, the J gene TRBJ2-2; the D gene is possibly TRBD2 (6 bases). Looked up from germline, CDR1 is LNHDA and CDR2 is SQIVND (reference sequence). The CDR3 is 12 residues long. The chain's CDR3 is CGLASPTGELFF. In nucleotides, the CDR3 is TGTGGGCTAGCGAGTCCCACCGGGGAGCTGTTTTTT.

This chain uses TRBV6-5 with TRBJ2-7; possibly TRBD1 for D (5 bases). In germline, CDR1 is MNHEY, CDR2 SVGAGI. The CDR3 spans 15 residues. V shed 0 bases and J shed 5 bases, with 14 bases lying between them. This chain's CDR3 is CASSYSNAGRDEQYF. CDR3 in DNA: TGTGCCAGCAGTTACTCGAATGCAGGGCGAGACGAGCAGTACTTC.

The V call is TRBV28, the J call TRBJ2-1, with 8 bases aligning to TRBD2. The germline V gene has CDR1 MDHEN and CDR2 SYDVKM. This CDR3 comprises 15 residues. Losses at the gene ends were 3 bases for V and 0 bases for J; bases not matched to a gene: 1. The CDR3 loop is CASSFSGNSYNEQFF. In DNA, the CDR3 is TGTGCCAGCAGTTTTAGCGGGAACTCCTACAATGAGCAGTTCTTC.

This chain connects TRBV6-5 to TRBJ1-1; the D is unclear. V lost 9 bases and J 2 bases, leaving 13 bases between the germline ends. CDR3 length: 13 amino acids. CDR1 is MNHEY, CDR2 SVGAGI, per germline. The CDR3 DNA sequence: TGTGCCAGTCTCTTACAATTCAACACTGAAGCTTTCTTT. Amino acid sequence: CASLLQFNTEAFF.

The V and J genes are TRBV7-9 and TRBJ1-1, with TRBD1 as a possible D gene (5 bases). V was trimmed by 0 bases and J by 5 bases, leaving 13 bases between them. CDR1 and CDR2 (germline): SEHNR, FQNEAQ (reference sequence). The CDR3 loop spans 15 amino acids. The DNA for the CDR3 is TGTGCCAGCAGCTTAGCGGACCGGGGGGTGACTGAAGCTTTCTTT. As protein: CASSLADRGVTEAFF.

The rearrangement links TRBV6-6 to TRBJ1-5, with D maybe TRBD1 (5 bases). In germline, CDR1 is MNHNY, CDR2 SVGAGI (reference sequence). V lost 0 bases, J lost 5 bases, and 14 bases lay in between. This CDR3 contains 16 residues. The CDR3 protein is CASSYSEFQGDQPQHF. The CDR3 region has the DNA TGTGCCAGCAGTTACTCAGAATTTCAGGGAGATCAGCCCCAGCATTTT.

This chain connects TRBV28 to TRBJ1-5; tentative D call: TRBD1 (5 bases). CDR1 is MDHEN, CDR2 SYDVKM, per germline. There are 14 residues in the CDR3. The V gene lost 11 bases and the J gene lost 1 base, with 15 bases spanning the gap. The CDR3 nucleotides are TGTGCCCTTCAGGGATTAAACAGCAATCAGCCCCAGCATTTT. It specifies CALQGLNSNQPQHF.

The chain carries TRBV19 and TRBJ2-2, with D perhaps matching TRBD2 (6 bases). Trimming pared 3 bases from V and 5 bases from J, leaving 13 bases between. The CDR3 is 15 residues long. The germline V gene encodes CDR1 LNHDA and CDR2 SQIVND (reference sequence). Written as DNA, the CDR3 is TGTGCCAGTAGTATCCCCGCACGGGGGACCGGGGAGCTGTTTTTT. Translation gives CASSIPARGTGELFF.

The chain employs TRBV29-1 and TRBJ1-2, with D perhaps matching TRBD1 (6 bases). CDR3 length equals 13 residues. Trimming stripped 7 bases from V and 3 bases from J, with 15 bases between. CDR1 SQVTM and CDR2 ANQGSEA come from the germline V gene. DNA of the CDR3: TGCAGCGCGGGGCCAGGGGAAGACTATGGCTACACCTTC. This sequence encodes CSAGPGEDYGYTF.

This chain joins TRBV5-5 and TRBJ1-2; D not resolved. The CDR3 runs 12 residues. Trimming left V 2 bases short and J 10 bases short, with 12 bases between. Per the germline V gene, CDR1 is SGHKS and CDR2 is YYEKEE (reference sequence). DNA of the CDR3: TGTGCCAGCAGCTTTGACCGGGATGCCTACACCTTC. It specifies CASSFDRDAYTF.

The rearrangement uses TRBV19 and TRBJ1-1; TRBD1 matches at 7 bases. Trimming at V came to 5 bases and at J to 0 bases, leaving 6 bases not matched to a gene. CDR1 is LNHDA and CDR2 is SQIVND in the germline V gene (reference sequence). The CDR3 totals 15 residues. The CDR3 sequence: CASSATGAVNTEAFF. The CDR3 DNA reads as TGTGCCAGTAGTGCCACAGGGGCCGTGAACACTGAAGCTTTCTTT. Together with reference TRBV19 and TRBJ1-1, the CDR3 gives the full variable domain: DGGITQSPKYLFRKEGQNVTLSCEQNLNHDAMYWYRQDPGQGLRLIYYSQIVNDFQKGDIAEGYSVSREKKESFPLTVTSAQKNPTAFYLCASSATGAVNTEAFFGQGTRLTVV.

This clone was found once. This chain uses TRBV7-9 with TRBJ1-2; 7 nucleotides align to TRBD1. The V segment lost 4 bases and the J segment 4 bases; nucleotides outside the gene matches: 3. The CDR3 consists of 13 residues. Germline values: CDR1 SEHNR, CDR2 FQNEAQ (reference sequence). CDR3 DNA: TGTGCCAGCAGCTCCCGGACAGGCTATGGCTACACCTTC. Translated, it gives CASSSRTGYGYTF. Filled out from reference TRBV7-9 and TRBJ1-2, the complete variable domain reads DTGVSQNPRHKITKRGQNVTFRCDPISEHNRLYWYRQTLGQGPEFLTYFQNEAQLEKSRLLSDRFSAERPKGSFSTLEIQRTEQGDSAMYLCASSSRTGYGYTFGSGTRLTVV.

This chain joins TRBV10-3 and TRBJ1-2, with 8 bases matching TRBD1. The CDR3 has 14 amino acids. V was clipped by 2 bases and J by 6 bases; unmatched bases: 5. Germline assignment: CDR1 ENHRY and CDR2 SYGVKD. CDR3 sequence reads: CAISEAQGAHGYTF. The CDR3 DNA is TGTGCCATCAGTGAGGCTCAGGGGGCGCATGGCTACACCTTC.

This chain connects TRBV3-1 (or the pseudogene TRBV3-2) to TRBJ2-3; no clear D gene. The germline CDR1 and CDR2 sequences are LGHDT and YNNKEL (reference sequence). The V and J ends lost 2 bases and 2 bases respectively, with 17 bases between them. This CDR3 comprises 17 residues. The CDR3 sequence: CASSQRRSILTTDTQYF. The CDR3 bases are TGTGCCAGCAGCCAACGGCGATCGATACTGACCACAGATACGCAGTATTTT.

The genes are TRBV6-2 or TRBV6-3 and TRBJ1-2, with unresolved D. CDR1 and CDR2 (germline): MNHEY, SVGEGT. V lost 4 bases, J lost 3 bases, and 15 bases lay in between. This CDR3 comprises 15 residues. The CDR3 region has the DNA TGTGCCAGCAGTTCCCCCCGGGGTTTGGACTATGGCTACACCTTC. The encoded protein is CASSSPRGLDYGYTF.